The clone carrying this T cell receptor beta chain was observed a few times. TCRdb used MiXCR to reprocess the RT-PCR reads, holding one entry per CDR3 protein. Of about 520,000 distinct CDR3 sequences listed, roughly 27% are singletons. This sample is part of a study of response to subunit inactivated influenza vaccine. Trimming at V came to 4 bases and at J to 8 bases, leaving 11 bases not matched to a gene. This CDR3 is built from 14 residues. Germline CDR1 and CDR2: SGHTA and FQGNSA. The chain joins TRBV7-2 to TRBJ2-7, with 7 bases fitting TRBD2. The sequencing used CD4+ T cells sorted from PBMCs, collected approximately 5 days after vaccination. The source of this sequence is a man between 50 and 59 years old who received an inactivated influenza vaccine. CDR3 nucleotides: TGTGCCAGCAGCTCCACTACCGGGACTACGAAGCAGTACTTC. This encodes CASSSTTGTTKQYF.